This entry lists 26 T cell receptor beta chains sequenced from one sample in a study of early T cells in non-severe SARS-CoV-2 infection. From the 5' RACE reads, TCRdb called clonotypes with MiXCR, one entry per CDR3 protein. The table lists approximately 77,000 distinct CDR3 sequences, 12% of them singletons. The sample consisted of whole blood. Every receptor here comes from an adult who was a healthcare worker with PCR-confirmed SARS-CoV-2 infection or an uninfected control (not recorded which).

The J gene is TRBJ1-2, the V gene TRBV20-1; 8 bases agree with TRBD1. The CDR3 is 15 amino acids. The ends lost 3 bases at V and 2 bases at J; junction bases unmatched: 8. The germline V gene encodes CDR1 DFQATT and CDR2 SNEGSKA (reference sequence). CDR3: CSASSSRGRNYGYTF. As DNA, the CDR3 is TGCAGTGCTAGTTCCTCCAGGGGGCGAAACTATGGCTACACCTTC.

This clonotype turned up a few times. This sequence joins TRBV21-1 and TRBJ2-7. TRBV21-1 is tagged as a pseudogene. This CDR3 contains 13 residues. For the CDR3, the DNA is TGTGCCAGCGTCACAGATGGCTCCTACGAGCAGTACTTC. It encodes CASVTDGSYEQYF.

This chain joins TRBV14 and TRBJ2-2, with D uncertain. This CDR3 has 15 amino acids. CDR1 and CDR2 from the germline V gene are SGHDN and FVKESK. The germline V and J ends were trimmed by 4 bases and 0 bases, with 9 bases remaining between them. This chain's CDR3 is CASSLYSTNTGELFF. The DNA for the CDR3 is TGTGCCAGCAGCCTCTACTCGACGAACACCGGGGAGCTGTTTTTT.

This clonotype was observed at least ten times. V and J are TRBV28 and TRBJ2-1; D gene unclear. The CDR3 consists of 16 residues. Germline CDR1 MDHEN, CDR2 SYDVKM. The V end was cut by 6 bases, the J end by 5 bases, with 20 bases between. CDR3 nucleotide sequence: TGTGCCAGCAGCTCCCCCTTTACGCCGGGCCACAATGAGCAGTTCTTC. It encodes CASSSPFTPGHNEQFF.

The chain links TRBV20-1 to TRBJ2-3, with TRBD2 matching 13 bases. The CDR3 sequence is 16 residues long. Germline lookup yields CDR1 DFQATT and CDR2 SNEGSKA (reference sequence). The ends lost 5 bases at V and 2 bases at J; junction bases unmatched: 7. The CDR3 nucleotides read TGCAGTGCTCACAGACTAGCGGGAGGCAACACAGATACGCAGTATTTT. This sequence encodes CSAHRLAGGNTDTQYF.

This clonotype was recorded a few times. V usage is TRBV7-9 and J usage is TRBJ1-2; D is uncertain. This CDR3 has 15 amino acids. Germline assignment: CDR1 SEHNR and CDR2 FQNEAQ (reference sequence). With 1 base removed from V and 8 bases from J, the gap between germline ends came to 17 bases. The CDR3 loop is CASSLEPPFSGGYTF. DNA for the CDR3: TGTGCCAGCAGCTTAGAACCCCCTTTCTCCGGAGGCTACACCTTC.

The V call is TRBV11-2, the J call TRBJ2-4; no clear D gene. V lost 5 bases and J lost 8, with 13 bases in between. The CDR3 is 13 amino acids. Looked up from germline, CDR1 is SGHAT and CDR2 is FQNNGV. The CDR3, as DNA: TGTGCCAGCAGCCCTAATGGCTTGTACATTCAGTACTTC. Translating it yields CASSPNGLYIQYF.

The V and J genes are TRBV5-1 and TRBJ2-2; perhaps D is TRBD1 or TRBD2 (6 bases each). Deletions cut 4 bases from V and 4 bases from J, with 14 bases between. CDR3 length: 15 residues. The germline V gene encodes CDR1 SGHRS and CDR2 YFSETQ. This CDR3 reads CASSPRTGATGELFF. The CDR3 DNA follows: TGCGCCAGCAGCCCCCGGACGGGGGCCACCGGGGAGCTGTTTTTT.

This clonotype was picked up a small number of times. V gene TRBV19 combines with J gene TRBJ2-2; 10 bases match TRBD2. Germline lookup yields CDR1 LNHDA and CDR2 SQIVND (reference sequence). The CDR3 contains 14 residues. V dropped 8 bases and J dropped 4; count of bases not matched to a gene: 4. The CDR3 loop reads CASSSGSSTGELFF. DNA of the CDR3: TGTGCCAGTTCTAGCGGGAGCTCCACCGGGGAGCTGTTTTTT.

As concerns this clonotype: A much larger clone sits a single nucleotide away, making a read error possible. The rearrangement joins TRBV2 to TRBJ1-2, with TRBD1 as a possible D gene (6 bases). CDR1 and CDR2 from the germline V gene are SNHLY and FYNNEI. The CDR3 has 15 amino acids. Trimming took off 10 bases at V and 0 bases at J, with 18 bases between the two ends. The chain's CDR3 is CANRVRQEANYGYTF. CDR3 nucleotides: TGTGCCAACAGGGTTCGACAGGAAGCTAACTATGGCTACACCTTC.

V gene TRBV18 combines with J gene TRBJ2-3; D is unresolved. V was trimmed by 2 bases and J by 0 bases, leaving 9 bases between them. The CDR3 is 15 amino acids. CDR1 KGHSH and CDR2 LQKENI come from the germline V gene. This CDR3 reads CASSPVGSSTDTQYF. The DNA for the CDR3 is TGTGCCAGCTCACCAGTCGGTTCTAGCACAGATACGCAGTATTTT.

The table lists this clonotype with many counts. The chain employs TRBV29-1 and TRBJ1-1, with TRBD1 matching over 7 bases. Unmatched junction bases numbered 11, after V lost 8 bases and J lost 8 bases. Germline CDR1 SQVTM, CDR2 ANQGSEA. This CDR3 spans 12 amino acids. The CDR3 spells CSLGQPRGEAFF. The CDR3 DNA follows: TGCAGCTTGGGACAGCCAAGGGGGGAAGCTTTCTTT.

There are a few counts of this clonotype. The V gene is TRBV6-1, the J gene TRBJ1-2; D is ambiguous. The CDR3 has 15 residues. Germline V CDR1 and CDR2: MNHNS, SASEGT. V lost 0 bases, J lost 0 bases, and 8 bases lay in between. The CDR3 DNA sequence: TGTGCCAGCAGTGAAGCCGCGGGAGCTAACTATGGCTACACCTTC. This sequence encodes CASSEAAGANYGYTF.

V usage is TRBV29-1 and J usage is TRBJ1-2; D is unresolved. Germline loops: CDR1 SQVTM, CDR2 ANQGSEA. This CDR3 is built from 12 residues. Trimming stripped 6 bases from V and 4 bases from J, with 12 bases between. This CDR3 reads CSVGEEGYGYTF. The CDR3 coding sequence is TGCAGCGTCGGAGAAGAGGGCTATGGCTACACCTTC.

There are many counts of this clonotype. The V call is TRBV7-6, the J call TRBJ2-1; TRBD1 is a possible D gene (6 bases). Germline CDR1 reads SGHVS; CDR2 reads FNYEAQ. This CDR3 spans 16 amino acids. The ends were cut back, 7 bases at V and 7 bases at J, with 23 bases in the middle. CDR3 amino acids: CASTPAQGLRGNEQFF. DNA for the CDR3: TGTGCCAGCACCCCCGCACAGGGTCTAAGGGGGAATGAGCAGTTCTTC.

The chain carries TRBV29-1 and TRBJ2-5; D perhaps matches TRBD2 (5 bases). The CDR3 has 12 amino acids. V lost 4 bases and J lost 1, with 7 bases in between. Germline CDR1 reads SQVTM; CDR2 reads ANQGSEA. This chain's CDR3 is CSVGRIQETQYF. For the CDR3, the DNA is TGCAGCGTTGGGAGGATCCAAGAGACCCAGTACTTC.

The V call is TRBV20-1, the J call TRBJ2-7, with D unclear. CDR3 length equals 12 residues. Looked up from germline, CDR1 is DFQATT and CDR2 is SNEGSKA (reference sequence). V lost 3 bases, J lost 0 bases, and 6 bases lay in between. The chain's CDR3 is CSARIDSYEQYF. In DNA form, the CDR3 reads TGCAGTGCTAGGATAGACTCCTACGAGCAGTACTTC.

This clonotype has ten or more counts. Relative to the germline gene, one junction end is altered; a read error may explain this. The chain links TRBV3-1 to TRBJ1-1, with D perhaps TRBD1 (5 bases). Germline-derived CDR1 and CDR2 are LGHDT and YNNKEL (reference sequence). This CDR3 has 10 residues. CDR3 sequence: CASSQGETVF. CDR3 coding DNA: TGTGCCAGCAGCCAGGGGGAGACGGTTTTT.

The table lists this clonotype with a few counts. This CDR3 is CASSYSRVATDTQYF. In DNA form, the CDR3 reads TGTGCCAGCAGTTACTCGAGGGTTGCGACAGATACGCAGTATTTT. V is TRBV6-2 or TRBV6-3 and J is TRBJ2-3; tentative D call: TRBD2 (5 bases). V lost 0 bases, J lost 3 bases, and 10 bases lay in between. Germline CDR1 and CDR2: MNHEY and SVGEGT. CDR3 length: 15 residues.

This clonotype was seen more than once but under ten times. The chain carries TRBV20-1 and TRBJ2-3; no reliable D call. The V gene's germline CDR1 is DFQATT and CDR2 SNEGSKA (reference sequence). Trimming removed 3 bases from V and 2 bases from J, with 3 bases in between. The CDR3 runs to 11 residues. The CDR3: CSASFTDTQYF. The CDR3 nucleotides read TGCAGTGCTAGCTTCACAGATACGCAGTATTTT.

Many counts were recorded for this clonotype. The genes are TRBV29-1 and TRBJ1-1, with D maybe TRBD1 (5 bases). The CDR3 spans 13 residues. Germline V gives CDR1 SQVTM, CDR2 ANQGSEA. V dropped 6 bases and J dropped 1 base, with 12 bases sitting between them. Here the CDR3 DNA reads TGCAGCGTAACCGGGGACGCGAACACTGAAGCTTTCTTT. Amino acid sequence: CSVTGDANTEAFF.

The genes are TRBV7-8 and TRBJ2-1; tentatively, D is TRBD2 (5 bases). V was trimmed by 4 bases and J by 10 bases, leaving 17 bases between them. Germline CDR1 SGHVS, CDR2 FQNEAQ. The CDR3 length is 14 residues. CDR3 sequence: CASSSLGATGEQFF. CDR3 DNA sequence: TGTGCCAGCAGCTCCTTAGGAGCGACGGGGGAGCAGTTCTTC.

The sample holds a few counts of this clonotype. This chain uses TRBV9 with TRBJ2-1, with D perhaps matching TRBD2 (5 bases). Germline CDR1 and CDR2: SGDLS and YYNGEE. V shed 0 bases and J shed 4 bases, with 14 bases lying between them. The CDR3 runs to 16 residues. CDR3 region: CASSVGPMRAYNEQFF. Written as DNA, the CDR3 is TGTGCCAGCAGCGTAGGTCCCATGAGGGCTTACAATGAGCAGTTCTTC.

This clonotype showed up just a few times. This chain uses TRBV27 with TRBJ2-7; the match to TRBD1 covers 12 bases. Trimming at V came to 5 bases and at J to 0 bases, leaving 2 bases not matched to a gene. The CDR3 is made up of 15 amino acids. Germline CDR1 and CDR2: MNHEY and SMNVEV (reference sequence). CDR3 bases: TGTGCCAGCAGTATGGGACAGGGGGCCTCCTACGAGCAGTACTTC. Translation: CASSMGQGASYEQYF.

The chain joins TRBV18 to TRBJ2-3; D is undetermined. The length of the CDR3 is 12 residues. Germline values: CDR1 KGHSH, CDR2 LQKENI. Deletions cut 3 bases from V and 11 bases from J, with 12 bases between. CDR3 protein: CASSPFTDEQYF. DNA of the CDR3: TGTGCCAGCTCACCCTTCACCGACGAGCAGTATTTT.

V usage is TRBV2 and J usage is TRBJ2-4, with D maybe TRBD2 (6 bases). Germline V gene lookup returns CDR1 SNHLY and CDR2 FYNNEI. The CDR3 is 14 residues long. Deletions cut 7 bases from V and 0 bases from J, with 10 bases between. CDR3 nucleotide sequence: TGTGCCAGCATCCCGGGGGAAGCCAAAAACATTCAGTACTTC. It specifies CASIPGEAKNIQYF.